One and the same sample provided the 24 T cell receptor beta chains below, sequenced in a study of blood T cell repertoires in COVID-19. Data came from immunoSEQ multiplex PCR; TCRdb stores just in-frame clones and leaves some out. This sample yields under 150,000 clones, of which approximately 80% are seen a single time; 8.8% belongs to the top ten. Material: peripheral blood. The origin of the receptors is a woman of 80 years or more in a cohort sampled during active or convalescent COVID-19.

This chain connects TRBV7-9 to TRBJ1-2, with 10 bases identical to TRBD1. V shed 10 bases and J 8 bases; nucleotides not matched to a gene: 10. CDR1 SEHNR and CDR2 FQNEAQ come from the germline V gene (reference sequence). There are 13 residues in the CDR3. This CDR3 reads CATQRTGGKGYTF. The CDR3 nucleotides are TGTGCCACCCAGAGGACAGGGGGAAAAGGCTACACCTTC.

This chain connects TRBV6-5 to TRBJ1-6; tentative D call: TRBD1 (5 bases). The germline CDR1 and CDR2 sequences are MNHEY and SVGAGI. The CDR3 covers 12 residues. With 9 bases removed from V and 8 bases from J, the gap between germline ends came to 11 bases. DNA of the CDR3: TGTGCCAGTGGGCGGGGGGATTCACCCCTCCACTTT. As protein: CASGRGDSPLHF.

The chain links TRBV6-2 or TRBV6-3 to TRBJ1-2; TRBD1 matches 9 bases. CDR1 and CDR2 (germline): MNHEY, SVGEGT. V was clipped by 4 bases and J by 3 bases; unmatched bases: 6. The CDR3 has 15 residues. The CDR3 DNA follows: TGTGCCAGCAGTTCGCCGGGACAGGGCTACTATGGCTACACCTTC. Translated: CASSSPGQGYYGYTF.

The chain employs TRBV5-1 and TRBJ2-2, with 7 nucleotides matching TRBD1. J lost 7 bases, V lost 2 bases, and 2 bases had no gene match. Germline V CDR1 and CDR2: SGHRS, YFSETQ. This CDR3 is 13 amino acids long. In nucleotides, the CDR3 is TGCGCCAGCAGCTTTACAGGGGTCGGGGAGCTGTTTTTT. Translated, it gives CASSFTGVGELFF.

The chain is built from TRBV5-1 and TRBJ2-6, with D possibly being TRBD2 (6 bases). CDR1 SGHRS and CDR2 YFSETQ come from the germline V gene. This CDR3 region has 16 residues. Trimming took off 4 bases at V and 4 bases at J, with 15 bases between the two ends. The CDR3 here is CASSPLQAGGANVLTF. CDR3 DNA: TGCGCCAGCAGCCCCCTACAGGCGGGGGGGGCCAACGTCCTGACTTTC.

Comment on this clone: This sample includes further DNA sequences coding for the same CDR3. The J gene is TRBJ2-1, the V gene TRBV15; perhaps TRBD1 as D (6 bases). CDR1 is LNHNV, CDR2 YYDKDF, per germline (reference sequence). This CDR3 has 15 residues. V was shortened by 3 bases and J by 3 bases, with 12 bases between the two germline ends. This CDR3 is CATSRIQGLYNEQFF. The CDR3 nucleotides read TGTGCCACCAGCAGGATACAGGGTCTCTACAATGAGCAGTTCTTC.

V gene TRBV7-8 combines with J gene TRBJ2-2; 9 bases agree with TRBD2. The CDR3 totals 18 residues. The V and J ends lost 2 bases and 1 base, in that order; junction bases with no gene match: 8. Germline V CDR1 and CDR2: SGHVS, FQNEAQ. The CDR3 region is CASSLRAGGRVNTGELFF. The CDR3 bases are TGTGCCAGCAGCTTACGAGCGGGGGGTCGGGTGAACACCGGGGAGCTGTTTTTT.

This chain joins TRBV18 and TRBJ1-6, with unresolved D. The V and J ends lost 6 bases and 4 bases respectively, with 13 bases between them. There are 15 residues in the CDR3. The germline CDR1 and CDR2 sequences are KGHSH and LQKENI. The CDR3 coding sequence is TGTGCCAGCTCTGACAAGGCGGGATATAATTCACCCCTCCACTTT. Its protein is CASSDKAGYNSPLHF.

This chain uses TRBV3-1 (or the pseudogene TRBV3-2) with TRBJ1-6; tentatively, D is TRBD1 (6 bases). This CDR3 region has 16 residues. Germline CDR1 and CDR2: LGHDT and YNNKEL (reference sequence). Trimming took off 0 bases at V and 6 bases at J, with 12 bases between the two ends. CDR3: CASSQEKGHLNSPLHF. CDR3 nucleotide sequence: TGTGCCAGCAGCCAAGAAAAGGGACACCTTAATTCACCCCTCCACTTT.

This sequence joins TRBV28 and TRBJ1-5; D perhaps matches TRBD1 (6 bases). The germline gives CDR1 MDHEN, CDR2 SYDVKM. V was pared by 3 bases and J by 6 bases, with 21 bases between. The CDR3 contains 17 residues. CDR3 sequence reads: CASSFGPRGGLRQPQHF. In DNA form, the CDR3 reads TGTGCCAGCAGTTTTGGGCCGAGGGGGGGCTTACGTCAGCCCCAGCATTTT.

The rearrangement joins TRBV6-5 to TRBJ1-2; TRBD1 is a possible D gene (5 bases). CDR3 length: 15 amino acids. Trimming shortened V by 5 bases and J by 7 bases, and 20 bases separated the two germline ends. In germline, CDR1 is MNHEY, CDR2 SVGAGI. DNA of the CDR3: TGTGCCAGCAGTAGGCGGCAGGGCACAGTCAGTGGCTACACCTTC. Its translation: CASSRRQGTVSGYTF.

The V call is TRBV6-5, the J call TRBJ1-3; D ambiguous. The CDR3 has 13 residues. The germline V gene has CDR1 MNHEY and CDR2 SVGAGI. Deletions cut 5 bases from V and 3 bases from J, with 8 bases between. CDR3 sequence reads: CASSPILGNTIYF. The DNA of the CDR3 is TGTGCCAGCAGTCCAATACTTGGAAACACCATATATTTT.

The chain links TRBV28 to TRBJ1-1; 7 positions match TRBD1. Germline lookup yields CDR1 MDHEN and CDR2 SYDVKM. The CDR3 consists of 14 residues. Germline trimming cut 4 bases from V and 3 bases from J; bases unmatched to any gene: 5. CDR3 nucleotides: TGTGCCAGCAGTTCACAGGGGTGGTACACTGAAGCTTTCTTT. Translation: CASSSQGWYTEAFF.

Comment on this clone: Other DNA sequences in the sample encode the same CDR3. J is TRBJ2-1 and V is TRBV7-2; TRBD2 aligns across 12 bases. The trim removed 2 bases at V and 7 bases at J, leaving 3 bases unmatched. This CDR3 spans 15 amino acids. Germline CDR1 is SGHTA and CDR2 is FQGNSA. CDR3: CASSLLAGGGNEQFF. The DNA of the CDR3 is TGTGCCAGCAGCTTACTAGCGGGGGGGGGTAATGAGCAGTTCTTC.

V and J are TRBV5-1 and TRBJ1-1; the D gene is possibly TRBD1 (5 bases). This CDR3 has 17 residues. The V and J ends lost 0 bases and 5 bases respectively, with 20 bases between them. In germline, CDR1 is SGHRS, CDR2 YFSETQ. The CDR3 is CASSLGRDFEKRTEAFF. In DNA, the CDR3 is TGCGCCAGCAGCTTGGGGAGGGACTTTGAAAAGAGGACTGAAGCTTTCTTT.

The chain has TRBV9 and TRBJ1-4; TRBD1 might be the D (6 bases). The germline V gene has CDR1 SGDLS and CDR2 YYNGEE. V lost 2 bases to trimming and J lost 8 bases, with 16 bases between them. CDR3 length: 15 amino acids. In nucleotides, the CDR3 is TGTGCCAGCAGCGTCCGTACGGGGGGGCGGGAAAAACTGTTTTTT. Its protein is CASSVRTGGREKLFF.

The table lists this clone with many counts. V usage is TRBV3-1 (or the pseudogene TRBV3-2) and J usage is TRBJ2-3; 9 bases match TRBD2. Germline CDR1 is LGHDT and CDR2 is YNNKEL (reference sequence). CDR3 size: 16 residues. The V segment lost 1 base and the J segment 5 bases; nucleotides outside the gene matches: 7. The chain's CDR3 is CASSQGGSGGGDTQYF. CDR3 DNA: TGTGCCAGCAGCCAAGGTGGTAGCGGGGGTGGAGATACGCAGTATTTT.

The rearrangement links TRBV3-1 (or the pseudogene TRBV3-2) to TRBJ1-6, with 8 bases aligning to TRBD1. The trim removed 4 bases at V and 7 bases at J, leaving 3 bases unmatched. CDR3 length equals 14 residues. Germline values: CDR1 LGHDT, CDR2 YNNKEL (reference sequence). As DNA, the CDR3 is TGTGCCAGCAGCCGCGGACAGGGAAATTCACCCCTCCACTTT. Translating it yields CASSRGQGNSPLHF.

V and J are TRBV6-1 and TRBJ2-7; 9 bases line up with TRBD1. Germline V lookup: CDR1 MNHNS, CDR2 SASEGT. The V and J ends lost 8 bases and 0 bases, in that order; junction bases with no gene match: 5. The CDR3 is 14 amino acids. The CDR3 DNA is TGTGCCAGCGCAATGGACAGGGGCTCCTACGAGCAGTACTTC. Amino acids: CASAMDRGSYEQYF.

This clone was detected once. The chain carries TRBV5-4 and TRBJ2-1; 7 bases line up with TRBD2. CDR3 size: 15 residues. Trimming at V came to 4 bases and at J to 2 bases, leaving 6 bases not matched to a gene. CDR1 SGHNT and CDR2 YYREEE come from the germline V gene (reference sequence). The CDR3 reads CASSSSGDAYNEQFF. The CDR3 DNA sequence: TGTGCCAGCAGCAGCAGCGGGGACGCCTACAATGAGCAGTTCTTC. Based on the CDR3 plus reference TRBV5-4 and TRBJ2-1, the full variable domain is ETGVTQSPTHLIKTRGQQVTLRCSSQSGHNTVSWYQQALGQGPQFIFQYYREEENGRGNFPPRFSGLQFPNYSSELNVNALELDDSALYLCASSSSGDAYNEQFFGPGTRLTVL.

This clone was seen a single time. V and J are TRBV7-9 and TRBJ2-7, with 8 positions matching TRBD1. This CDR3 region has 15 residues. The V and J ends lost 6 bases and 5 bases, in that order; junction bases with no gene match: 12. Germline CDR1 SEHNR, CDR2 FQNEAQ (reference sequence). CDR3 region: CASSSHGTGAHEQYV. The CDR3 DNA is TGTGCCAGCAGTTCCCACGGGACAGGTGCCCACGAGCAGTACGTC.

The chain has TRBV13 and TRBJ1-1, with TRBD1 matching over 7 bases. The trim removed 4 bases at V and 0 bases at J, leaving 5 bases unmatched. Germline V lookup: CDR1 PRHDT, CDR2 FYEKMQ (reference sequence). The CDR3 totals 15 residues. Here the CDR3 DNA reads TGTGCCAGCAGCTCTAGACAGGGCATGAACACTGAAGCTTTCTTT. As protein: CASSSRQGMNTEAFF.

The chain recombines TRBV4-2 with TRBJ2-2; 10 bases are a match to TRBD2. Looked up from germline, CDR1 is LGHNA and CDR2 is YNFKEQ. The CDR3 totals 16 residues. The V segment lost 6 bases and the J segment 2 bases; nucleotides outside the gene matches: 6. CDR3: CASSLKRGGNTGELFF. As DNA, the CDR3 is TGTGCCAGCAGTCTAAAGCGGGGGGGCAACACCGGGGAGCTGTTTTTT.

The chain is built from TRBV10-3 and TRBJ1-3; TRBD1 agrees at 11 bases. The germline CDR1 and CDR2 sequences are ENHRY and SYGVKD. The CDR3 extends over 16 amino acids. V was pared by 7 bases and J by 2 bases, with 7 bases of the junction left unmatched. The CDR3 sequence: CAIKPGQGGTGNTIYF. The CDR3 bases are TGTGCCATCAAACCGGGACAGGGGGGCACTGGAAACACCATATATTTT.